The TCR beta chain described here comes from a study of blood T cell repertoires in COVID-19 (dated by TCRdb to 2019 to 2021). Broadly, across the study: Collaborator samples came from the United States, Italy and Spain and covered acute and convalescent phases of COVID-19. The prospective study material was composed of cDNA or gDNA derived from T cells, B-cell-depleted T cells, or PBMCs. Deeply sampled blood TCRbeta repertoires from subjects exposed to, actively infected with, or recovered from COVID-19 were included in the dataset. The repertoires were released in a freely available public database intended as a resource for research on the immune response to SARS-CoV-2. Samples were obtained from the ongoing ImmuneRACE study (first 160 participants) and from about 1,300 subjects provided by 6 global collaborators. A de-identified subject ID, COVID-19 status, age in years and sex were almost always included in the sample metadata. HLA class I and class II types, where available, came from metadata supplied by the sample provider rather than from assay-based typing.

Overall study outcomes, separate from this receptor: How much clinical and demographic metadata was included differed by source and by participant, and the metadata was provided uncurated.

One collaborating source in Seattle enrolled patients while the patients were actively infected and followed the patients over time throughout the course of disease. The collaborating institutions used their own protocols to collect whole blood in K2EDTA tubes. For TCRbeta analysis, collaborator samples were shipped as frozen whole blood, as isolated PBMCs, or as DNA extracted from either sample type. The immunoSEQ Assay, a bias-controlled multiplex PCR, was used to amplify TCRbeta CDR3 regions from genomic DNA. Per the source publication's procedure: The number of nucleated cells in each sample was estimated by amplification of reference gene primers within the assay. Sequence reads were collapsed and filtered to measure the absolute abundance of every unique TCRbeta CDR3 rearrangement. For each sample, productive Simpson clonality was calculated as the square root of Simpson's diversity index across productive rearrangements. The clones in this table, taken by TCRdb from immuneACCESS, are in-frame only. Not every clone is retained; where verified, under half of the shortfall comes from an unresolved V gene, and the cause of the rest is unknown. D and trimming come from the DNA, and the V and J calls and clone size come from that table. The sample has a few hundred thousand clones on record, 88% of them singletons. The ten largest clones add up to 9.5% to 13% of the sample.

The CDR3, from cysteine to phenylalanine, totals 13 residues. The sequence is cut down to CDR3 DNA, 39 bases in frame from base 1. For CDR1 and CDR2, the germline V gene lists MDHEN and SYDVKM. After removal of 1 base from V and 9 bases from J, the junction retains 5 bases not matched to a gene. About this clone itself: Its recognized antigen is unknown. Nothing much larger sits one base from this clone, and base qualities are not available.

The sequence was obtained from a woman aged 70 to 79 with COVID-19, enrolled during active disease. The V gene is TRBV28 and the J gene is TRBJ1-1; 7 middle bases align to TRBD1. Sequences were obtained from peripheral blood. In nucleotides, the sequence is TGTGCCAGCAGTTTATCACAGGGGAAGAAAGCTTTCTTT. Its protein product is CASSLSQGKKAFF.